A single sample gave rise to the 27 T cell receptor beta chains below, sequenced in a study of CD8 T cells in ankylosing spondylitis (dated by TCRdb to about 2017). Libraries were constructed by 5' RACE. Data came from an Illumina HiSeq 2500. The public reads were quality trimmed at Q25 with fastp and then assembled into clones with MiXCR by TCRdb, keeping productive beta chains. Records with the same CDR3 protein are collapsed into one entry carrying the most frequent genes and DNA. The sample contains 150,000 or so distinct CDR3 sequences, around 18% of them found a single time. The ten largest clones represent approximately 8% of the sample. Sequenced: blood, either unsorted or a sorted T cell fraction (not recorded which). The origin of the receptors is a male donor with ankylosing spondylitis or in good health (not recorded which).

CDR3 region: CASSAFLKAPGELFF. The CDR3 DNA reads TGTGCCAGCAGTGCATTTCTTAAGGCCCCCGGGGAGCTGTTTTTT. V gene TRBV6-4 combines with J gene TRBJ2-2; D not resolved. The CDR3 has 15 residues. Germline loops: CDR1 MRHNA, CDR2 SNTAGT. The germline V and J ends were trimmed by 4 bases and 6 bases, with 15 bases remaining between them.

Ten or more counts support this clonotype. The V and J genes are TRBV5-4 and TRBJ2-1; perhaps TRBD2 as D (6 bases). Trimming pared 0 bases from V and 4 bases from J, leaving 11 bases between. This CDR3 has 15 amino acids. In germline, CDR1 is SGHNT, CDR2 YYREEE (reference sequence). The CDR3, as DNA: TGTGCCAGCAGCTTGGGCGCTAGCGCATACAATGAGCAGTTCTTC. Encoded protein: CASSLGASAYNEQFF. The full variable domain, with the rest looked up from reference TRBV5-4 and TRBJ2-1, is ETGVTQSPTHLIKTRGQQVTLRCSSQSGHNTVSWYQQALGQGPQFIFQYYREEENGRGNFPPRFSGLQFPNYSSELNVNALELDDSALYLCASSLGASAYNEQFFGPGTRLTVL.

This clonotype appeared a few times. The V gene is TRBV18, the J gene TRBJ1-2, with no clear D. This CDR3 comprises 13 residues. Trimming stripped 0 bases from V and 6 bases from J, with 8 bases between. Per germline, CDR1 KGHSH and CDR2 LQKENI. The CDR3 sequence is CASSPPAGDGYTF. Here the CDR3 DNA reads TGTGCCAGCTCACCACCGGCAGGAGATGGCTACACCTTC.

This clonotype occurred many times. The chain combines TRBV5-1 with TRBJ1-1, with 7 bases matching TRBD1. The ends lost 3 bases at V and 3 bases at J; junction bases unmatched: 2. The CDR3 consists of 13 residues. CDR1 is SGHRS, CDR2 YFSETQ, per germline. CDR3 in DNA: TGCGCCAGCAGCTACAGGGGTGACACTGAAGCTTTCTTT. Its translation is CASSYRGDTEAFF.

As concerns this clonotype: It may be a read error: a sequence one base away is much more abundant. CDR3 in amino acids: CSARSPGEEGYGYAF. Written as DNA, the CDR3 is TGCAGTGCTAGATCCCCAGGGGAGGAGGGCTATGGCTACGCCTTC. V gene TRBV20-1 combines with J gene TRBJ1-2; D is perhaps TRBD1 (6 bases). The CDR3 covers 15 residues. Germline V gene data show CDR1 as DFQATT and CDR2 as SNEGSKA (reference sequence).

This clonotype came up many times. V is TRBV27 and J is TRBJ1-3, with D maybe TRBD1 (5 bases). CDR1 and CDR2 from the germline V gene are MNHEY and SMNVEV (reference sequence). Trimming shortened V by 6 bases and J by 3 bases, and 15 bases separated the two germline ends. The CDR3 is 15 amino acids. In DNA form, the CDR3 reads TGTGCCAGCAGCGAGCGCGGGGGGGGTGGAAACACCATATATTTT. It translates to CASSERGGGGNTIYF.

Concerning this clonotype itself: A much larger clone differs by one base, so this may be a read error. As DNA, the CDR3 is TGTACCAGCAGCCAAACCAGGGGAACTGAAGCTTTCTTT. Residues: CTSSQTRGTEAFF. The chain couples TRBV14 to TRBJ1-1; TRBD1 might be the D (6 bases). CDR3 size: 13 residues. Germline CDR1 is SGHDN and CDR2 is FVKESK.

This clonotype was seen more than once but under ten times. The chain recombines TRBV2 with TRBJ2-6; maybe TRBD2 (5 bases). The V end was cut by 7 bases, the J end by 0 bases, with 13 bases between. Germline V gene lookup returns CDR1 SNHLY and CDR2 FYNNEI. This CDR3 spans 16 amino acids. The CDR3 loop reads CASTWSGVSGANVLTF. CDR3 DNA: TGTGCCAGCACCTGGTCCGGGGTCTCTGGGGCCAACGTCCTGACTTTC.

The table lists this clonotype with a few counts. This chain's CDR3 is CSVQTDRSNYGYTF. In nucleotides, the CDR3 is TGCAGCGTCCAAACAGACAGGTCGAACTATGGCTACACCTTC. The chain has TRBV29-1 and TRBJ1-2; D may be TRBD1 (6 bases). Trimming removed 6 bases from V and 2 bases from J, with 16 bases in between. This CDR3 has 14 amino acids. The germline gives CDR1 SQVTM, CDR2 ANQGSEA.

This clonotype was seen more than once but under ten times. The rearrangement uses TRBV3-1 and TRBJ2-7; 9 positions match TRBD1. The CDR3 spans 14 residues. V trimming: 4 bases; J trimming: 3 bases; junction bases outside the gene matches: 4. Germline lookup yields CDR1 LGHDT and CDR2 YNNKEL (reference sequence). The CDR3 is CASSLGTGNYEQYF. DNA of the CDR3: TGTGCCAGCAGCCTCGGGACAGGGAACTACGAGCAGTACTTC.

The chain carries TRBV9 and TRBJ2-2; the D is unclear. The V end was cut by 0 bases, the J end by 7 bases, with 4 bases between. Germline V lookup: CDR1 SGDLS, CDR2 YYNGEE. This CDR3 region has 12 residues. CDR3 in amino acids: CASSVVNGELFF. CDR3 sequence (DNA): TGTGCCAGCAGCGTAGTGAACGGGGAGCTGTTTTTT.

In this sample, this clonotype turned up many times. The chain recombines TRBV27 with TRBJ2-7; D may be TRBD2 (6 bases). This CDR3 spans 14 amino acids. V lost 5 bases, J lost 0 bases, and 11 bases lay in between. CDR1 and CDR2 (germline): MNHEY, SMNVEV (reference sequence). The CDR3 region has the DNA TGTGCCAGCAGTGCCTCTAGCGTCTCCTACGAGCAGTACTTC. As protein: CASSASSVSYEQYF.

The chain employs TRBV7-9 and TRBJ1-2; TRBD1 agrees at 7 bases. J gave up 0 bases and V 4 bases, and 2 bases lay outside the gene matches. This CDR3 has 14 residues. In germline, CDR1 is SEHNR, CDR2 FQNEAQ (reference sequence). CDR3 sequence (DNA): TGTGCCAGCAGCTCCGGACAGGCTAACTATGGCTACACCTTC. Its protein is CASSSGQANYGYTF.

This clonotype was picked up a small number of times. V is TRBV5-1 and J is TRBJ1-1; perhaps TRBD1 as D (6 bases). CDR1 and CDR2 from the germline V gene are SGHRS and YFSETQ. This CDR3 is built from 13 residues. Trimming took off 2 bases at V and 5 bases at J, with 10 bases between the two ends. Written as DNA, the CDR3 is TGCGCCAGCAGCTTCGGGACAAAGACTGAAGCTTTCTTT. Protein sequence: CASSFGTKTEAFF.

This sequence joins TRBV13 and TRBJ1-5, with D perhaps matching TRBD1 (6 bases). V was shortened by 4 bases and J by 3 bases, with 10 bases between the two germline ends. The CDR3 covers 14 residues. Germline CDR1 reads PRHDT; CDR2 reads FYEKMQ (reference sequence). For the CDR3, the DNA is TGTGCCAGCAGCTCAGGACAGCTCAATCAGCCCCAGCATTTT. Protein sequence: CASSSGQLNQPQHF. The whole variable domain, filled in from reference TRBV13 and TRBJ1-5, reads AAGVIQSPRHLIKEKRETATLKCYPIPRHDTVYWYQQGPGQDPQFLISFYEKMQSDKGSIPDRFSAQQFSDYHSELNMSSLELGDSALYFCASSSGQLNQPQHFGDGTRLSIL.

This clonotype has a count of ten or more. The V gene is TRBV5-1, the J gene TRBJ2-3; D remains ambiguous. Looked up from germline, CDR1 is SGHRS and CDR2 is YFSETQ. The V and J ends lost 0 bases and 1 base respectively, with 9 bases between them. This CDR3 is built from 15 residues. CDR3 region: CASSLDQPRTDTQYF. DNA of the CDR3: TGCGCCAGCAGCTTGGATCAGCCGCGCACAGATACGCAGTATTTT.

V gene TRBV6-2 or TRBV6-3 combines with J gene TRBJ2-3, with a tentative D call TRBD2 (6 bases). Germline CDR1 MNHEY, CDR2 SVGEGT. With 2 bases removed from V and 0 bases from J, the gap between germline ends came to 9 bases. This CDR3 comprises 15 residues. The CDR3, as DNA: TGTGCCAGCAGTTACGAGCGGGTGAGCACAGATACGCAGTATTTT. It translates to CASSYERVSTDTQYF.

This clonotype came up many times. The J gene is TRBJ2-1, the V gene TRBV4-1; no clear D gene. Germline lookup yields CDR1 MGHRA and CDR2 YSYEKL. The CDR3 length is 12 residues. V lost 6 bases and J 9 bases, leaving 12 bases between the germline ends. The CDR3, as DNA: TGCGCCAGCAGTCGGAGCTTGGGTGAGCAGTTCTTC. Protein sequence: CASSRSLGEQFF.

This clonotype was detected ten times or more. V is TRBV11-2 and J is TRBJ1-4, with D possibly being TRBD1 (6 bases). CDR3 size: 14 residues. CDR1 is SGHAT and CDR2 is FQNNGV in the germline V gene. Trimming shortened V by 3 bases and J by 7 bases, and 12 bases separated the two germline ends. CDR3 sequence: CASSFGGGSEKLFF. CDR3 nucleotide sequence: TGTGCCAGCAGCTTTGGGGGCGGGAGTGAAAAACTGTTTTTT.

This clonotype was detected only a few times. The V call is TRBV6-5, the J call TRBJ1-1; TRBD1 might be the D (6 bases). The ends were cut back, 4 bases at V and 2 bases at J, with 14 bases in the middle. The germline V gene has CDR1 MNHEY and CDR2 SVGAGI. The CDR3 loop spans 15 amino acids. This chain's CDR3 is CASSSQGFGNTEAFF. The CDR3 DNA reads as TGTGCCAGCAGTTCTCAGGGGTTTGGAAACACTGAAGCTTTCTTT.

J is TRBJ2-1 and V is TRBV24-1; D may be TRBD1 (8 bases). Trimming took off 0 bases at V and 8 bases at J, with 16 bases between the two ends. This CDR3 region has 16 residues. Germline lookup yields CDR1 KGHDR and CDR2 SFDVKD. CDR3: CATSDLGWTGRDEQFF. CDR3 coding DNA: TGTGCCACCAGTGATTTGGGGTGGACAGGGAGGGATGAGCAGTTCTTC.

This chain connects TRBV12-3 or TRBV12-4 to TRBJ2-2; TRBD2 matches at 8 bases. The CDR3 spans 16 residues. Trimming took 4 bases from V and 1 from J; bases not matched to a gene: 5. The CDR3 DNA reads TGTGCCAGCAGTTCCTCGGCGGGAGGGAACACCGGGGAGCTGTTTTTT. Protein sequence: CASSSSAGGNTGELFF.

The chain combines TRBV28 with TRBJ1-5; the match to TRBD1 covers 8 bases. The CDR3 extends over 15 amino acids. Germline assignment: CDR1 MDHEN and CDR2 SYDVKM. The trim removed 6 bases at V and 2 bases at J, leaving 6 bases unmatched. CDR3 protein: CASSSGTGGNQPQHF. The CDR3 bases are TGTGCCAGCAGCTCCGGGACAGGAGGCAATCAGCCCCAGCATTTT.

This clonotype was seen ten or more times. This chain uses TRBV6-6 with TRBJ2-6; D ambiguous. In germline, CDR1 is MNHNY, CDR2 SVGAGI (reference sequence). V lost 4 bases and J 2 bases, leaving 9 bases between the germline ends. The CDR3 length is 15 residues. The DNA for the CDR3 is TGTGCCAGCAGTTCCCCCTCCGCTGGGGCCAACGTCCTGACTTTC. This encodes CASSSPSAGANVLTF.

The chain has TRBV2 and TRBJ2-7, with D uncertain. The germline V gene encodes CDR1 SNHLY and CDR2 FYNNEI. This CDR3 contains 16 residues. Trimming removed 3 bases from V and 0 bases from J, with 15 bases in between. CDR3 amino acids: CASSESDTRFSYEQYF. CDR3 nucleotide sequence: TGTGCCAGCAGTGAGTCCGACACCAGATTCTCCTACGAGCAGTACTTC. The complete variable domain, with remaining parts taken from reference TRBV2 and TRBJ2-7, reads EPEVTQTPSHQVTQMGQEVILRCVPISNHLYFYWYRQILGQKVEFLVSFYNNEISEKSEIFDDQFSVERPDGSNFTLKIRSTKLEDSAMYFCASSESDTRFSYEQYFGPGTRLTVT.

This clonotype was counted many times. The chain couples TRBV5-1 to TRBJ2-2; 7 bases are a match to TRBD2. J was trimmed by 1 base and V by 7 bases; bases with no gene match: 10. Per the germline V gene, CDR1 is SGHRS and CDR2 is YFSETQ. The CDR3 is 16 amino acids. The CDR3 DNA reads TGCGCCAGCCGCCCGGGAGGAGGAGAGAACACCGGGGAGCTGTTTTTT. It is translated as CASRPGGGENTGELFF.

V gene TRBV30 combines with J gene TRBJ1-3, with D unresolved. CDR3 length: 11 amino acids. CDR1 and CDR2 (germline): GTSNPN, SVGIG (reference sequence). Trimming stripped 4 bases from V and 2 bases from J, with 3 bases between. The CDR3 here is CAWNPGNTIYF. The CDR3 region has the DNA TGTGCCTGGAACCCTGGAAACACCATATATTTT.